These 22 T cell receptor beta chains originate from one sample sequenced in a study of shared clonotypes between healthy human individuals. Sequencing used immunoSEQ multiplex PCR; TCRdb keeps in-frame clones, though not all of them. The sample comprises over a million clones, approximately 98.5% of which are singletons, and roughly 0.36% rests with the top ten. The sequenced sample consisted of naive CD4+ T cells sorted from blood. Subset indicated: CD45RA+ positively selected. These receptors were obtained from a man aged 30-40 years in good health.

The chain uses TRBV29-1 and TRBJ2-7, with 15 bases identical to TRBD2. The germline V gene encodes CDR1 SQVTM and CDR2 ANQGSEA. This CDR3 spans 15 amino acids. The trim removed 4 bases at V and 5 bases at J, leaving 6 bases unmatched. The CDR3 spells CSVGGRTSGRDEQYF. In DNA, the CDR3 is TGCAGCGTTGGGGGGCGGACTAGCGGGAGGGACGAGCAGTACTTC.

Notes on this clone: Other DNA sequences in the same sample also yield this CDR3. V gene TRBV11-3 combines with J gene TRBJ2-2; D not certain. Germline assignment: CDR1 SGHNT and CDR2 YENEEA. The ends were cut back, 5 bases at V and 2 bases at J, with 9 bases in the middle. This CDR3 region has 14 residues. CDR3 DNA: TGTGCCAGCAGCGAGTTTAGAAACACCGGGGAGCTGTTTTTT. Translated: CASSEFRNTGELFF. Complete variable domain (other parts from reference TRBV11-3 and TRBJ2-2): EAGVVQSPRYKIIEKKQPVAFWCNPISGHNTLYWYLQNLGQGPELLIRYENEEAVDDSQLPKDRFSAERLKGVDSTLKIQPAELGDSAVYLCASSEFRNTGELFFGEGSRLTVL.

This chain uses TRBV10-2 with TRBJ1-2; 8 bases map to TRBD1. There are 14 residues in the CDR3. Germline V CDR1 and CDR2: WSHSY, SAAADI. V was pared by 0 bases and J by 8 bases, with 5 bases of the junction left unmatched. CDR3 protein: CASSESGTGQGYTF. The CDR3 region has the DNA TGCGCCAGCAGTGAGTCGGGGACAGGACAGGGCTACACCTTC.

V is TRBV5-1 and J is TRBJ1-1, with D possibly TRBD1 on 5 matching bases. Germline V gene data show CDR1 as SGHRS and CDR2 as YFSETQ. Trimming left V 5 bases short and J 0 bases short, with 11 bases between. There are 14 residues in the CDR3. The chain's CDR3 is CASRPDSMNTEAFF. The CDR3 DNA reads TGCGCCAGCAGACCCGACAGTATGAACACTGAAGCTTTCTTT.

This clone was recorded once. The chain couples TRBV29-1 to TRBJ1-1, with TRBD1 as a possible D gene (5 bases). The CDR3 extends over 13 amino acids. V dropped 4 bases and J dropped 5 bases, with 14 bases sitting between them. CDR1 and CDR2 from the germline V gene are SQVTM and ANQGSEA. The chain's CDR3 is CSVGRGRNTEAFF. CDR3 coding DNA: TGCAGCGTTGGGCGGGGGAGAAATACTGAAGCTTTCTTT.

The chain links TRBV12-5 to TRBJ2-6; 7 nucleotides match TRBD1. Per germline, CDR1 LGHNT and CDR2 FRNRAP. After removal of 4 bases from V and 4 bases from J, the junction contained 7 bases not matched to a gene. The CDR3 spans 16 residues. In DNA, the CDR3 is TGTGCTAGTGGTTCGACAGGGCCTGGCGGGGCCAACGTCCTGACTTTC. It translates to CASGSTGPGGANVLTF.

Here the CDR3 DNA reads TGTGCCAGCAGCGTAGTTCCGAGCTCCTACAATGAGCAGTTCTTC. This sequence encodes CASSVVPSSYNEQFF. The V gene is TRBV9, the J gene TRBJ2-1, with D uncertain. The germline V gene has CDR1 SGDLS and CDR2 YYNGEE. The CDR3 runs 15 residues. Trimming took 0 bases from V and 0 from J, leaving 7 bases between them.

The V gene is TRBV9, the J gene TRBJ1-2; D is unresolved. Trimming pared 4 bases from V and 2 bases from J, leaving 9 bases between. The CDR3 is 13 residues long. Germline lookup yields CDR1 SGDLS and CDR2 YYNGEE. The CDR3 coding sequence is TGTGCCAGCAGCCCAGATTTGAACTATGGCTACACCTTC. Its protein product is CASSPDLNYGYTF.

V usage is TRBV5-6 and J usage is TRBJ2-5, with TRBD1 identical over 7 bases. CDR3 size: 14 residues. The J segment lost 5 bases and the V segment lost 2 bases, leaving 6 bases of the junction unmatched. Germline lookup yields CDR1 SGHDT and CDR2 YYEEEE. The CDR3 here is CASSLGGARETQYF. The CDR3, as DNA: TGTGCCAGCAGCTTAGGGGGCGCCAGGGAGACCCAGTACTTC.

This clone occurred once. V usage is TRBV14 and J usage is TRBJ2-5, with D possibly TRBD2 on 5 matching bases. V was pared by 1 base and J by 10 bases, with 10 bases between. This CDR3 is built from 12 residues. Germline CDR1 and CDR2: SGHDN and FVKESK. The CDR3 region has the DNA TGTGCCAGCAGCCAAGTCCCGGGGATCCAGTACTTC. Amino acids: CASSQVPGIQYF.

The rearrangement joins TRBV18 to TRBJ2-1, with 8 positions matching TRBD2. There are 15 residues in the CDR3. V shed 3 bases, J shed 7 bases, and the junction held 8 bases outside the gene matches. Germline CDR1 reads KGHSH; CDR2 reads LQKENI. In nucleotides, the CDR3 is TGTGCCAGCTCACCCCGAGCGGGAGCTGGTAATGAGCAGTTCTTC. This gives the protein CASSPRAGAGNEQFF.

This clone was observed once. V gene TRBV27 combines with J gene TRBJ1-1; 7 bases agree with TRBD1. J was trimmed by 6 bases and V by 4 bases; bases with no gene match: 11. This CDR3 has 15 amino acids. Germline V gives CDR1 MNHEY, CDR2 SMNVEV (reference sequence). The CDR3 here is CASSSRQGRIPEAFF. The CDR3 DNA sequence: TGTGCCAGCAGTTCCCGACAGGGTAGGATTCCTGAAGCTTTCTTT.

The V and J genes are TRBV4-3 and TRBJ2-3; TRBD2 might be the D (5 bases). Germline V CDR1 and CDR2: LGHNA, YSLEER. The CDR3 loop spans 16 amino acids. V was trimmed by 0 bases and J by 1 base, leaving 11 bases between them. For the CDR3, the DNA is TGCGCCAGCAGCCAAGATCCGTGGGAGCGCACAGATACGCAGTATTTT. Its translation is CASSQDPWERTDTQYF.

The genes are TRBV7-3 and TRBJ2-1; TRBD1 matches at 7 bases. V dropped 0 bases and J dropped 4; count of bases not matched to a gene: 3. The V gene's germline CDR1 is SGHTA and CDR2 FQGTGA. The CDR3 has 15 amino acids. This chain's CDR3 is CASSLTWGQYNEQFF. The CDR3 nucleotides are TGTGCCAGCAGCTTAACATGGGGACAGTACAATGAGCAGTTCTTC.

A single count supports this clone. The chain is built from TRBV7-8 and TRBJ2-3; TRBD2 agrees at 12 bases. Trimming removed 5 bases from V and 5 bases from J; junction bases left unmatched: 11. The CDR3 is 17 residues long. Germline CDR1 reads SGHVS; CDR2 reads FQNEAQ. The CDR3 bases are TGTGCCAGCAGCGCGCGGCCTCCGGGACTAGCGGGAGATACGCAGTATTTT. Residues: CASSARPPGLAGDTQYF.

Of note for this clone: The sample carries other DNA sequences with the same CDR3. The CDR3 DNA follows: TGTGCCAGCTCACCACCGGGGGGCTCGGATACGCAGTATTTT. Amino acid sequence: CASSPPGGSDTQYF. This chain links TRBV18 with TRBJ2-3; either TRBD1 or TRBD2 may supply D (6 bases each). The CDR3 length is 14 residues. V lost 0 bases and J lost 6, with 10 bases in between. Germline V gene lookup returns CDR1 KGHSH and CDR2 LQKENI.

In nucleotides, the CDR3 is TGTGCCAGCAGCACCTACACAGGGATCGCGAACACCGGGGAGCTGTTTTTT. Translated, it gives CASSTYTGIANTGELFF. The V and J genes are TRBV7-9 and TRBJ2-2; tentative D call: TRBD1 (6 bases). V was cut by 5 bases and J by 0 bases, with 16 bases left in between. Germline V CDR1 and CDR2: SEHNR, FQNEAQ (reference sequence). The CDR3 totals 17 residues.

The DNA for the CDR3 is TGTGCCAGCTCACAACCCGGGACAGGGTCAACCGCCGAGCAGTACTTC. It is translated as CASSQPGTGSTAEQYF. This chain links TRBV18 with TRBJ2-7; 9 bases align to TRBD1. Germline trimming cut 4 bases from V and 6 bases from J; bases unmatched to any gene: 13. The CDR3 loop spans 16 amino acids. CDR1 and CDR2 (germline): KGHSH, LQKENI.

This chain uses TRBV7-8 with TRBJ1-5; 9 nucleotides align to TRBD1. This CDR3 has 15 residues. With 4 bases clipped from V and 5 bases from J, the junction kept 6 bases outside the gene matches. Germline-derived CDR1 and CDR2 are SGHVS and FQNEAQ. The CDR3 reads CASSSGQGHDQPQHF. The CDR3 nucleotides read TGTGCCAGCAGCTCTGGACAGGGGCACGATCAGCCCCAGCATTTT.

The chain carries TRBV9 and TRBJ1-3; D unresolved. Trimming stripped 0 bases from V and 1 base from J, with 8 bases between. Germline loops: CDR1 SGDLS, CDR2 YYNGEE. The CDR3 totals 15 residues. CDR3 nucleotides: TGTGCCAGCAGCGTAGGGGTAGGATCTGGAAACACCATATATTTT. Protein sequence: CASSVGVGSGNTIYF. The full variable domain, its missing parts supplied by reference TRBV9 and TRBJ1-3, is DSGVTQTPKHLITATGQRVTLRCSPRSGDLSVYWYQQSLDQGLQFLIQYYNGEERAKGNILERFSAQQFPDLHSELNLSSLELGDSALYFCASSVGVGSGNTIYFGEGSWLTVV.

The V gene is TRBV5-1, the J gene TRBJ1-2; a weak D match, TRBD1 (5 bases). V gave up 4 bases and J gave up 8 bases, with 12 bases separating them. Per germline, CDR1 SGHRS and CDR2 YFSETQ. This CDR3 is 12 amino acids long. CDR3 in DNA: TGCGCCAGCAGCCTCCAGGGTGAAGGCTACACCTTC. Translated, it gives CASSLQGEGYTF.

V and J are TRBV4-2 and TRBJ2-1, with 15 bases fitting TRBD2. The germline CDR1 and CDR2 sequences are LGHNA and YNFKEQ. The CDR3 is 18 residues long. V trimming: 1 base; J trimming: 3 bases; junction bases outside the gene matches: 4. CDR3 sequence: CASSQGTSGRAGYNEQFF. CDR3 DNA sequence: TGTGCCAGCAGCCAAGGGACTAGCGGGAGGGCAGGCTACAATGAGCAGTTCTTC.